This T cell receptor beta chain was obtained from a study of T-cell reconstitution after alpha-beta-depleted transplantation in children. Preparation of the TCRbeta library was carried out with unique molecular identifiers. TCRdb recomputed calls from the PCR reads with MiXCR, one row per CDR3 protein. This table has just over 70,000 distinct CDR3 sequences, 7% to 8% appearing once. This CDR3 has 14 residues. Trimming removed 4 bases at V and 0 bases at J, with 9 bases between. Germline V gives CDR1 KGHSH, CDR2 LQKENI. This clonotype has at least ten counts. This sequence originates from a human donor who donated a stem cell graft to a child with acute lymphoblastic leukemia. The specimen was PBMCs from the stem cell graft donor, collected from the stem cell graft. The chain links TRBV18 to TRBJ1-1; D possibly corresponds to TRBD1 (6 bases). The CDR3: CASSRGQLNTEAFF. The CDR3 DNA reads as TGTGCCAGCTCACGAGGACAGTTGAACACTGAAGCTTTCTTT. The complete variable domain, with remaining parts taken from reference TRBV18 and TRBJ1-1, reads NAGVMQNPRHLVRRRGQEARLRCSPMKGHSHVYWYRQLPEEGLKFMVYLQKENIIDESGMPKERFSAEFPKEGPSILRIQQVVRGDSAAYFCASSRGQLNTEAFFGQGTRLTVV.